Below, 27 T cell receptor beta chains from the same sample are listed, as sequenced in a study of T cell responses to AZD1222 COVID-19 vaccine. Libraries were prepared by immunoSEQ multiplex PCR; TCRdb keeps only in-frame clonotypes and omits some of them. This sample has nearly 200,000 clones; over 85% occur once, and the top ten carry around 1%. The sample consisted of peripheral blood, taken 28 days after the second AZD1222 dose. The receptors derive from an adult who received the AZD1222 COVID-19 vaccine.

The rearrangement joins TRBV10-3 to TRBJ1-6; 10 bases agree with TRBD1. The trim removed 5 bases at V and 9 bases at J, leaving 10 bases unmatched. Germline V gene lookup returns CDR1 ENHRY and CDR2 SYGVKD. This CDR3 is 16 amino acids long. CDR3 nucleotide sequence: TGTGCCATCAGTATACAAGGGACAGGGGTGGGTTCACCCCTCCACTTT. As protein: CAISIQGTGVGSPLHF.

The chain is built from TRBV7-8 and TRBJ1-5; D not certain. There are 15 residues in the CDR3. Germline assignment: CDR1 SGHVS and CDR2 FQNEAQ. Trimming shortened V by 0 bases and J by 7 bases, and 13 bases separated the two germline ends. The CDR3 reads CASSLAEGGRQPQHF. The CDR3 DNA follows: TGTGCCAGCAGCTTAGCGGAGGGAGGTAGACAGCCCCAGCATTTT.

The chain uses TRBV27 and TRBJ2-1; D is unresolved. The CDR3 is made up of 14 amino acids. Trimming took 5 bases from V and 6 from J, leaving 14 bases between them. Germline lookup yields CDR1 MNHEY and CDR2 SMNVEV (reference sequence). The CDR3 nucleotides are TGTGCCAGCAGTGAGCTTAGCAGGTTCAATGAGCAGTTCTTC. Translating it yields CASSELSRFNEQFF.

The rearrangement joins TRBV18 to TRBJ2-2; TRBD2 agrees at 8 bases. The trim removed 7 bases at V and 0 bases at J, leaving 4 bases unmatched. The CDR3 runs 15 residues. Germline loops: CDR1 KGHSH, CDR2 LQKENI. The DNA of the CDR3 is TGTGCCAGCTTTCCACTAGCGGCGAACACCGGGGAGCTGTTTTTT. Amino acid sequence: CASFPLAANTGELFF.

This chain's CDR3 is CASSFELHGYTF. The CDR3 DNA reads as TGTGCCAGCAGCTTTGAACTACATGGCTACACCTTC. The chain is built from TRBV12-1 and TRBJ1-2. TRBV12-1 is labeled a pseudogene. The CDR3 totals 12 residues.

The CDR3 sequence is CASRGTSGGYTF. Here the CDR3 DNA reads TGTGCCAGCAGGGGCACAAGCGGGGGCTACACCTTC. The chain uses TRBV6-4 and TRBJ1-2; D gene uncertain. The CDR3 runs to 12 residues. Per the germline V gene, CDR1 is MRHNA and CDR2 is SNTAGT. V was cut by 6 bases and J by 8 bases, with 13 bases left in between.

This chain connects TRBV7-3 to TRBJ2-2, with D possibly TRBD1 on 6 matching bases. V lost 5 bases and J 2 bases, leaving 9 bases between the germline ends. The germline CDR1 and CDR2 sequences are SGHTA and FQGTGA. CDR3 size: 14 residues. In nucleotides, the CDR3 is TGTGCCAGCAGCCGGGACATCAACACCGGGGAGCTGTTTTTT. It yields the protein CASSRDINTGELFF.

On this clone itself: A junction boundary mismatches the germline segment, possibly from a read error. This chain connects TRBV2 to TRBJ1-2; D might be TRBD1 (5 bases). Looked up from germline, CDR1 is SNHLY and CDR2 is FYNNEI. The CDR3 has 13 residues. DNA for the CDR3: TGTGCCAGCAGTGAAGCGCCAGGGTATGGGTACACCTTC. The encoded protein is CASSEAPGYGYTF.

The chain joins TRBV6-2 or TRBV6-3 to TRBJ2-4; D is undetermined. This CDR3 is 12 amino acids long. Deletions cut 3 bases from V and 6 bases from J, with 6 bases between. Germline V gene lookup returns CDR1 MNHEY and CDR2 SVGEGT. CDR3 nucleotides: TGTGCCAGCAGTTATCTGGCAAACATTCAGTACTTC. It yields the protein CASSYLANIQYF.

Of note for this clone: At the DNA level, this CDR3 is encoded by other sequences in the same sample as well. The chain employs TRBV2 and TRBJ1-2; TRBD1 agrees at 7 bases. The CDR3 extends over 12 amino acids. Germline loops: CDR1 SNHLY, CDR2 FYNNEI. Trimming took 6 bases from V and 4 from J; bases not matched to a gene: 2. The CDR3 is CASRGDSYGYTF. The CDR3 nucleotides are TGTGCCAGCAGGGGGGACAGCTATGGCTACACCTTC.

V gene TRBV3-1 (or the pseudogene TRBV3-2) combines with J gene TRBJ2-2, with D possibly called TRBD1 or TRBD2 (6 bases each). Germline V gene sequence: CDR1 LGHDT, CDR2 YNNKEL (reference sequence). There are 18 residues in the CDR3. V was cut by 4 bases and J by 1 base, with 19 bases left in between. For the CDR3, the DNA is TGTGCCAGCAGCCCCAGAGGAAGGGGGACTCTGAACACCGGGGAGCTGTTTTTT. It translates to CASSPRGRGTLNTGELFF.

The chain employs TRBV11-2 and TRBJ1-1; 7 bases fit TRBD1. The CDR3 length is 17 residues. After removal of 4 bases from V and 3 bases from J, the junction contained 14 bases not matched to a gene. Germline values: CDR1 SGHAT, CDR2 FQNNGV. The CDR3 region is CASSYPPGGRVDTEAFF. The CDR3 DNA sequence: TGTGCCAGCAGCTATCCCCCAGGGGGGCGTGTGGACACTGAAGCTTTCTTT.

CDR3 DNA sequence: TGTGCCAGCAGCGCGCTTACATGGGGCGGCGAGCAGTACTTC. Its protein is CASSALTWGGEQYF. The chain carries TRBV9 and TRBJ2-7, with a weak D call TRBD1 (5 bases). Germline loops: CDR1 SGDLS, CDR2 YYNGEE. CDR3 size: 14 residues. The ends were cut back, 3 bases at V and 6 bases at J, with 16 bases in the middle.

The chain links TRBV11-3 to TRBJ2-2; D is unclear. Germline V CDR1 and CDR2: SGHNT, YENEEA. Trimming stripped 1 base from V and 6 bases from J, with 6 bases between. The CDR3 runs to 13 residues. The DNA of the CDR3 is TGTGCCAGCAGCTTAGGAGAGTCCGGGGAGCTGTTTTTT. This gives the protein CASSLGESGELFF.

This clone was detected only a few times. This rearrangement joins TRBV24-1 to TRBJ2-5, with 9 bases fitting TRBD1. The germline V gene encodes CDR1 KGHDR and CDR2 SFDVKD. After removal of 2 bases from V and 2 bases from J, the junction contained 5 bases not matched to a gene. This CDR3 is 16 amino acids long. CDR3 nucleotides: TGTGCCACCAGTGATTGGCGACAGGGGGGACAAGAGACCCAGTACTTC. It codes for CATSDWRQGGQETQYF.

CDR3 in DNA: TGTGCCAGCTCGTCGAACTCCTACGAGCAGTACTTC. The encoded protein is CASSSNSYEQYF. This chain uses TRBV18 with TRBJ2-7; D is ambiguous. The CDR3 extends over 12 amino acids. Germline CDR1 KGHSH, CDR2 LQKENI. The V and J ends lost 6 bases and 0 bases respectively, with 6 bases between them. Complete variable domain (other parts from reference TRBV18 and TRBJ2-7): NAGVMQNPRHLVRRRGQEARLRCSPMKGHSHVYWYRQLPEEGLKFMVYLQKENIIDESGMPKERFSAEFPKEGPSILRIQQVVRGDSAAYFCASSSNSYEQYFGPGTRLTVT.

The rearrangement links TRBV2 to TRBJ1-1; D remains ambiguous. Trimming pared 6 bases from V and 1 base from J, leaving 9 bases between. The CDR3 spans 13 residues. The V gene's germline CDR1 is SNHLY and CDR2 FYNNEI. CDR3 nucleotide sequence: TGTGCCAGCAGCGGCCCGGAGAACACTGAAGCTTTCTTT. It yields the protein CASSGPENTEAFF.

CDR3 sequence: CASRDQGIHIQYF. The CDR3 DNA reads TGTGCCAGCAGAGACCAGGGGATACACATTCAGTACTTC. The chain combines TRBV6-5 with TRBJ2-4, with a tentative D call TRBD1 (6 bases). CDR1 is MNHEY and CDR2 is SVGAGI in the germline V gene. The germline V and J ends were trimmed by 6 bases and 8 bases, with 14 bases remaining between them. This CDR3 comprises 13 residues.

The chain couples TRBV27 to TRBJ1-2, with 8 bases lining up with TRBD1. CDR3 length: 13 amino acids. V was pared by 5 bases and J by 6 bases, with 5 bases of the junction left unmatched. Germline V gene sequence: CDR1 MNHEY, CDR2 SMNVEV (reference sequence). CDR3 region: CASSLQGENGYTF. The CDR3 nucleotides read TGTGCCAGCAGTCTACAGGGGGAGAATGGCTACACCTTC.

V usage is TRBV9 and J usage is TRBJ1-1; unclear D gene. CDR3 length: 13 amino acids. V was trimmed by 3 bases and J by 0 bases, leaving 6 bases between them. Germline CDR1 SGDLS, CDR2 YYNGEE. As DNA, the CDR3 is TGTGCCAGCAGCGAGCTCATGAACACTGAAGCTTTCTTT. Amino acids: CASSELMNTEAFF. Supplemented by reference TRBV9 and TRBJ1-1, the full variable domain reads DSGVTQTPKHLITATGQRVTLRCSPRSGDLSVYWYQQSLDQGLQFLIQYYNGEERAKGNILERFSAQQFPDLHSELNLSSLELGDSALYFCASSELMNTEAFFGQGTRLTVV.

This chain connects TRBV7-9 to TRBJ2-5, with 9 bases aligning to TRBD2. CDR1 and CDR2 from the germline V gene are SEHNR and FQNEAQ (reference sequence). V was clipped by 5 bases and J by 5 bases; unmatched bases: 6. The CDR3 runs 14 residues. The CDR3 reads CASSPGSGGETQYF. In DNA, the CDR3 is TGTGCCAGCAGCCCGGGAAGCGGGGGGGAGACCCAGTACTTC. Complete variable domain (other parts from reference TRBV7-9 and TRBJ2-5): DTGVSQNPRHKITKRGQNVTFRCDPISEHNRLYWYRQTLGQGPEFLTYFQNEAQLEKSRLLSDRFSAERPKGSFSTLEIQRTEQGDSAMYLCASSPGSGGETQYFGPGTRLLVL.

The CDR3 spells CASSINRHRADSPLHF. The CDR3 bases are TGTGCCAGTAGTATAAACCGTCACAGGGCGGATTCACCCCTCCACTTT. This chain connects TRBV19 to TRBJ1-6; a possible D gene is TRBD1 (6 bases). The germline gives CDR1 LNHDA, CDR2 SQIVND (reference sequence). The CDR3 covers 16 residues. V dropped 2 bases and J dropped 8 bases, with 16 bases sitting between them.

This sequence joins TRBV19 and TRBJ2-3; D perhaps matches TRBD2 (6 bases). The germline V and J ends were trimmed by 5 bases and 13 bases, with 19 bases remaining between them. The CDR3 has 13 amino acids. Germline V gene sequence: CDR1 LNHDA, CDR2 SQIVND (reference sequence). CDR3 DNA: TGTGCCAGTAGTCCCGGAAGAGCGGGTGGGAAGTATTTT. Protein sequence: CASSPGRAGGKYF.

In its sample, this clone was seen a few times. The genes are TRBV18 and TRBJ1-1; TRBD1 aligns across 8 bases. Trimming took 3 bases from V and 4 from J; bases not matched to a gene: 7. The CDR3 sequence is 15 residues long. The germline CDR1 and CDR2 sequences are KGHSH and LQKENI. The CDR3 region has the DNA TGTGCCAGCTCACCCAGGGGGCGGGGGGGCACTGAAGCTTTCTTT. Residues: CASSPRGRGGTEAFF.

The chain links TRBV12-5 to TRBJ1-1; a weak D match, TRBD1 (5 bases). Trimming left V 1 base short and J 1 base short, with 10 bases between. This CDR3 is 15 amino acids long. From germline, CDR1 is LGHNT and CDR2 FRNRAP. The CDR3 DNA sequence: TGTGCTAGTGGTTTGGGACAGCCGGAGAACACTGAAGCTTTCTTT. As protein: CASGLGQPENTEAFF.

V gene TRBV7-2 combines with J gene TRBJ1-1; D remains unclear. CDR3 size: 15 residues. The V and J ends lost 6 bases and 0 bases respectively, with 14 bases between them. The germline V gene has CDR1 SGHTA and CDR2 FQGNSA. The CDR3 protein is CASRSRLGLNTEAFF. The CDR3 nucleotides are TGTGCCAGCAGGTCCAGACTGGGTTTGAACACTGAAGCTTTCTTT.

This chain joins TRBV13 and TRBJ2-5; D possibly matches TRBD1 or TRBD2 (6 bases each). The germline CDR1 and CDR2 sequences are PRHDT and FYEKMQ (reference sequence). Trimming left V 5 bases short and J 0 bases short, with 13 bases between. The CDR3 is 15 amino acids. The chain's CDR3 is CASSLLEGDQETQYF. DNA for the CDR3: TGTGCCAGCAGCCTACTGGAGGGGGACCAAGAGACCCAGTACTTC.